The 30 T cell receptor beta chains listed next were all sequenced from one sample in a study of T-cell reconstitution after alpha-beta-depleted transplantation in children. The library targeted TCRbeta and was prepared with unique molecular identifiers. One entry per CDR3 protein results from TCRdb running MiXCR on the PCR reads. The sample yields around 500,000 distinct CDR3 sequences, about 21% seen once. The starting material was PBMCs, mostly from graft donor cells, obtained 360 days after TCRalphabeta/CD19-depleted stem cell transplant. The receptors originated from a boy under two years old who had a stem cell transplant for acute myeloid leukemia, so the T cells may come from the graft donor.

The table lists this clonotype with many counts. The V call is TRBV20-1, the J call TRBJ1-4; TRBD1 is a possible D gene (6 bases). Per the germline V gene, CDR1 is DFQATT and CDR2 is SNEGSKA (reference sequence). The germline V and J ends were trimmed by 1 base and 8 bases, with 17 bases remaining between them. This CDR3 comprises 15 residues. The CDR3 is CSARAGAGAEEKLFF. In DNA, the CDR3 is TGCAGTGCTAGAGCGGGGGCAGGGGCTGAGGAAAAACTGTTTTTT.

This clonotype showed up many times. The V and J genes are TRBV5-1 and TRBJ2-1; D is perhaps TRBD2 (6 bases). With 0 bases removed from V and 1 base from J, the gap between germline ends came to 8 bases. The germline gives CDR1 SGHRS, CDR2 YFSETQ. The CDR3 runs 15 residues. The CDR3 protein is CASSLVGGSYNEQFF. In nucleotides, the CDR3 is TGCGCCAGCAGCTTGGTGGGGGGATCCTACAATGAGCAGTTCTTC. The full variable domain, rest sourced from reference TRBV5-1 and TRBJ2-1, is KAGVTQTPRYLIKTRGQQVTLSCSPISGHRSVSWYQQTPGQGLQFLFEYFSETQRNKGNFPGRFSGRQFSNSRSEMNVSTLELGDSALYLCASSLVGGSYNEQFFGPGTRLTVL.

This chain links TRBV25-1 with TRBJ2-7; either TRBD1 or TRBD2 may supply D (5 bases each). The CDR3 length is 18 residues. Germline CDR1 and CDR2: MGHDK and SYGVNS. V was pared by 7 bases and J by 4 bases, with 29 bases between. The CDR3 loop is CASNEGSGRTGLRYEQYV. Written as DNA, the CDR3 is TGTGCCAGCAATGAGGGTTCGGGACGGACGGGTCTAAGGTACGAGCAGTACGTC.

This clonotype came up many times. The V and J genes are TRBV4-3 and TRBJ2-7; the match to TRBD2 covers 7 bases. V lost 0 bases and J lost 4; bases outside the gene matches: 9. The CDR3 has 16 amino acids. Germline assignment: CDR1 LGHNA and CDR2 YSLEER. DNA for the CDR3: TGCGCCAGCAGCCAAGATGGGGAGGGTGGGGAGTACGAGCAGTACTTC. Its protein product is CASSQDGEGGEYEQYF.

The chain uses TRBV4-3 and TRBJ2-4, with D possibly being TRBD1 (6 bases). This CDR3 has 13 amino acids. Trimming took off 1 base at V and 8 bases at J, with 9 bases between the two ends. The germline V gene encodes CDR1 LGHNA and CDR2 YSLEER. This CDR3 reads CASSQGTDDIQYF. CDR3 sequence (DNA): TGCGCCAGCAGCCAAGGGACAGACGACATTCAGTACTTC.

There are many counts of this clonotype. The chain carries TRBV7-9 and TRBJ1-1, with a tentative D call TRBD1 (5 bases). V was clipped by 6 bases and J by 3 bases, with 14 bases between them. CDR1 and CDR2 (germline): SEHNR, FQNEAQ (reference sequence). This CDR3 region has 14 residues. The CDR3 DNA is TGTGCCAGCAGACCCAGGACGGGGGACACTGAAGCTTTCTTT. It translates to CASRPRTGDTEAFF.

The V and J genes are TRBV20-1 and TRBJ1-2; D remains unclear. Germline loops: CDR1 DFQATT, CDR2 SNEGSKA (reference sequence). Trimming removed 2 bases from V and 4 bases from J, with 17 bases in between. The CDR3 has 15 residues. In DNA form, the CDR3 reads TGCAGTGCTAGATCCCCAGGAACCACGGGCTATGGCTACACCTTC. Protein: CSARSPGTTGYGYTF.

The chain links TRBV4-1 to TRBJ2-5, with 7 nucleotides matching TRBD1. V lost 3 bases to trimming and J lost 5 bases; unmatched junction nucleotides: 15. This CDR3 is 17 amino acids long. Germline values: CDR1 MGHRA, CDR2 YSYEKL. CDR3 amino acids: CASSHGTYRGPVETQYF. Here the CDR3 DNA reads TGCGCCAGCAGCCATGGGACCTACAGGGGTCCCGTGGAGACCCAGTACTTC.

The chain uses TRBV10-2 and TRBJ2-7; D might be TRBD2 (5 bases). Germline CDR1 WSHSY, CDR2 SAAADI. Trimming stripped 4 bases from V and 7 bases from J, with 11 bases between. There are 12 residues in the CDR3. CDR3 coding DNA: TGCGCCAGCAGTGGCGGGCAGTTGGAGCAGTACGTC. Its protein product is CASSGGQLEQYV.

CDR3 DNA: TGCAGTGCCGGATCTGGACAGGGGGCCGTCTACACCTTC. Protein: CSAGSGQGAVYTF. The gene calls are TRBV20-1 and TRBJ1-2; 11 nucleotides agree with TRBD1. Germline CDR1 is DFQATT and CDR2 is SNEGSKA (reference sequence). Trimming removed 6 bases from V and 10 bases from J; junction bases left unmatched: 10. The CDR3 runs 13 residues.

This clonotype has a handful of counts. The V call is TRBV6-5, the J call TRBJ2-7; tentatively, D is TRBD2 (6 bases). This CDR3 has 14 residues. Germline V gene data show CDR1 as MNHEY and CDR2 as SVGAGI. V was clipped by 2 bases and J by 3 bases, with 11 bases between them. In DNA, the CDR3 is TGTGCCAGCAGTTACGGGGACTCGTACTACGAGCAGTACTTC. It translates to CASSYGDSYYEQYF.

A few counts support this clonotype. The gene calls are TRBV5-5 and TRBJ2-3; 9 nucleotides match TRBD2. V was clipped by 1 base and J by 7 bases; unmatched bases: 7. Germline V lookup: CDR1 SGHKS, CDR2 YYEKEE (reference sequence). The CDR3 has 15 amino acids. Here the CDR3 reads CASSLSSGEVNTQYF. Here the CDR3 DNA reads TGTGCCAGCAGCTTGTCTAGCGGGGAGGTTAATACGCAGTATTTT. Together with reference TRBV5-5 and TRBJ2-3, the CDR3 gives the full variable domain: DAGVTQSPTHLIKTRGQQVTLRCSPISGHKSVSWYQQVLGQGPQFIFQYYEKEERGRGNFPDRFSARQFPNYSSELNVNALLLGDSALYLCASSLSSGEVNTQYFGPGTRLTVL.

This clonotype came up many times. The rearrangement uses TRBV5-1 and TRBJ2-1, with D possibly called TRBD1 or TRBD2 (6 bases each). The CDR3 is 14 amino acids. Germline V gene sequence: CDR1 SGHRS, CDR2 YFSETQ. With 9 bases removed from V and 0 bases from J, the gap between germline ends came to 13 bases. The CDR3 region has the DNA TGCGCCACCCGGAGGGGGAGCTCCTACAATGAGCAGTTCTTC. As protein: CATRRGSSYNEQFF.

This clonotype appeared many times. This chain connects TRBV5-5 to TRBJ2-1; D is perhaps TRBD2 (6 bases). This CDR3 is built from 18 residues. The germline V and J ends were trimmed by 1 base and 4 bases, with 21 bases remaining between them. Germline CDR1 is SGHKS and CDR2 is YYEKEE (reference sequence). The CDR3, as DNA: TGTGCCAGCAGCTTGTGGGGGGATCGTGACCCTTATTACAATGAGCAGTTCTTC. This codes for CASSLWGDRDPYYNEQFF. The full variable domain, completed using reference TRBV5-5 and TRBJ2-1, is DAGVTQSPTHLIKTRGQQVTLRCSPISGHKSVSWYQQVLGQGPQFIFQYYEKEERGRGNFPDRFSARQFPNYSSELNVNALLLGDSALYLCASSLWGDRDPYYNEQFFGPGTRLTVL.

In this sample, this clonotype turned up many times. The gene calls are TRBV5-1 and TRBJ2-1; TRBD1 agrees at 7 bases. CDR3 length equals 17 residues. Germline lookup yields CDR1 SGHRS and CDR2 YFSETQ. Germline trimming cut 5 bases from V and 0 bases from J; bases unmatched to any gene: 11. The CDR3, as DNA: TGCGCCAGCAGGATAGTGACCGGGACAGTCTCCTACAATGAGCAGTTCTTC. As protein: CASRIVTGTVSYNEQFF.

This sequence joins TRBV21-1 and TRBJ2-7; whether TRBD1, the table's D call, matches the DNA was not checked. TRBV21-1 is labeled a pseudogene. The CDR3 contains 17 residues. The CDR3 DNA is TGTGCCAGCAGCAAACTTGGACAGGTACCGTCTAATTACGAGCAGTACGTC. It encodes CASSKLGQVPSNYEQYV.

The gene calls are TRBV12-3 or TRBV12-4 and TRBJ2-5; D might be TRBD2 (5 bases). The CDR3 runs to 17 residues. V lost 6 bases and J 4 bases, leaving 24 bases between the germline ends. The CDR3 loop reads CASSPGSHFSSSETQYF. CDR3 in DNA: TGTGCCAGCAGCCCGGGATCCCATTTTTCCTCCTCAGAGACCCAGTACTTC.

This sequence joins TRBV28 and TRBJ2-3, with D possibly being TRBD2 (6 bases). The germline V gene encodes CDR1 MDHEN and CDR2 SYDVKM. CDR3 length equals 17 residues. V gave up 5 bases and J gave up 0 bases, with 18 bases separating them. In DNA, the CDR3 is TGTGCCAGCAGTATACTGAGTCCCGGACTAAGCACAGATACGCAGTATTTT. This translates into CASSILSPGLSTDTQYF.

This chain connects TRBV18 to TRBJ2-5, with D perhaps matching TRBD2 (5 bases). The V and J ends lost 3 bases and 8 bases respectively, with 13 bases between them. Germline V gives CDR1 KGHSH, CDR2 LQKENI. The CDR3 is 13 residues long. CDR3 loop: CASSPRAEVTQYF. The CDR3 bases are TGTGCCAGCTCACCGAGGGCGGAGGTCACCCAGTACTTC.

This clonotype was picked up many times. The chain uses TRBV6-5 and TRBJ1-1; D gene ambiguous. Germline V gives CDR1 MNHEY, CDR2 SVGAGI. The CDR3 consists of 15 residues. V dropped 1 base and J dropped 4 bases, with 13 bases sitting between them. DNA of the CDR3: TGTGCCAGCAGTTACTTTCCCGACGAGCGCACTGAAGCTTTCTTT. This encodes CASSYFPDERTEAFF.

The chain couples TRBV12-3 or TRBV12-4 to TRBJ2-7; 7 bases match TRBD1. With V trimmed by 4 bases and J by 1 base, 4 bases remained unmatched. CDR3 length: 14 residues. CDR3 sequence (DNA): TGTGCCAGCAGTTCCCGACAGGGTTCCTACGAGCAGTACTTC. Translation: CASSSRQGSYEQYF.

The V and J genes are TRBV3-1 and TRBJ1-6; the D is unclear. The CDR3 is made up of 13 amino acids. The V and J ends lost 0 bases and 6 bases respectively, with 3 bases between them. The germline V gene encodes CDR1 LGHDT and CDR2 YNNKEL (reference sequence). The CDR3 protein is CASSQDGNSPLHF. In DNA form, the CDR3 reads TGTGCCAGCAGCCAAGATGGTAATTCACCCCTCCACTTT.

This clonotype appeared a few times. The chain links TRBV28 to TRBJ2-7; either TRBD1 or TRBD2 may fit D (5 bases each). Trimming left V 3 bases short and J 2 bases short, with 8 bases between. This CDR3 has 13 amino acids. Germline loops: CDR1 MDHEN, CDR2 SYDVKM. As DNA, the CDR3 is TGTGCCAGCAGTTTTCAGGGAGCCTACGAGCAGTACGTC. Translation: CASSFQGAYEQYV.

The J gene is TRBJ2-3, the V gene TRBV2; tentative D call: TRBD2 (6 bases). This CDR3 has 16 residues. Trimming took off 1 base at V and 2 bases at J, with 13 bases between the two ends. CDR1 and CDR2 from the germline V gene are SNHLY and FYNNEI. The CDR3 loop is CASSEVTGDLTDTQYF. In DNA, the CDR3 is TGTGCCAGCAGTGAAGTTACGGGGGACCTCACAGATACGCAGTATTTT.

The V and J genes are TRBV12-3 or TRBV12-4 and TRBJ2-3; 13 bases are a match to TRBD2. The length of the CDR3 is 17 residues. The CDR3 spells CTCCPRTSGGVTDTQYF. The DNA for the CDR3 is TGTACCTGCTGTCCCCGGACTAGCGGGGGCGTCACAGATACGCAGTATTTT.

This clonotype was counted a few times. DNA for the CDR3: TGTGCCAGCAGCTCTCGCTCCGTCGACTATGGCTACACCTTC. As protein: CASSSRSVDYGYTF. The rearrangement joins TRBV7-2 to TRBJ1-2; D gene uncertain. CDR1 SGHTA and CDR2 FQGNSA come from the germline V gene. The CDR3 covers 14 residues. Trimming took off 4 bases at V and 3 bases at J, with 12 bases between the two ends.

This clonotype was counted at least ten times. The chain couples TRBV12-3 or TRBV12-4 to TRBJ1-1; no clear D gene. This CDR3 region has 12 residues. V lost 5 bases, J lost 4 bases, and 8 bases lay in between. The CDR3: CASSPTSTEAFF. As DNA, the CDR3 is TGTGCCAGCAGTCCTACGAGCACTGAAGCTTTCTTT.

This clonotype was observed many times. The rearrangement uses TRBV12-3 or TRBV12-4 and TRBJ1-3; the D is unclear. The CDR3 runs to 13 residues. Trimming pared 1 base from V and 1 base from J, leaving 2 bases between. The CDR3 coding sequence is TGTGCCAGCAGTTTAGGTTCTGGAAACACCATATATTTT. This codes for CASSLGSGNTIYF.

The chain has TRBV5-6 and TRBJ2-1; 7 bases align to TRBD1. The CDR3 has 15 residues. From germline, CDR1 is SGHDT and CDR2 YYEEEE. V lost 3 bases to trimming and J lost 7 bases; unmatched junction nucleotides: 10. DNA for the CDR3: TGTGCCAGCAGCTCGACAGGGAAATTCCCTAATGAGCAGTTCTTC. This translates into CASSSTGKFPNEQFF.

This clonotype was detected ten times or more. The chain recombines TRBV12-3 or TRBV12-4 with TRBJ1-5; no definite D call. The CDR3 totals 15 residues. Trimming shortened V by 3 bases and J by 7 bases, and 16 bases separated the two germline ends. In DNA form, the CDR3 reads TGTGCCAGCAGTTTCGACGCGGAGGTGGGGCAGCCCCAGCATTTT. It codes for CASSFDAEVGQPQHF.